A single sample gave rise to the 21 T cell receptor beta chains below, sequenced in a study of shared clonotypes between healthy human individuals. Positively selected for CCR7, the CD45RO-negative cells used as naive CD8 cells excluded terminally differentiated effector memory CD45RA+ cells. The data were produced by immunoSEQ multiplex PCR, yet TCRdb's version contains in-frame clones alone and is incomplete. The sample contains millions of clones, roughly 95% of which appear only once. The sequenced sample was naive CD8+ T cells sorted from blood. These receptors were taken from a man younger than 35 in good health.

This clone was seen once. The chain links TRBV4-1 to TRBJ1-5; unclear D gene. Trimming took off 1 base at V and 4 bases at J, with 11 bases between the two ends. The germline V gene has CDR1 MGHRA and CDR2 YSYEKL. This CDR3 is 15 amino acids long. CDR3 coding DNA: TGCGCCAGCAGCCAAGTATCGAGGGATAATCAGCCCCAGCATTTT. Residues: CASSQVSRDNQPQHF.

V usage is TRBV7-9 and J usage is TRBJ2-2; 10 bases are a match to TRBD2. CDR1 SEHNR and CDR2 FQNEAQ come from the germline V gene (reference sequence). The CDR3 extends over 17 amino acids. With V trimmed by 1 base and J by 7 bases, 9 bases remained unmatched. In DNA, the CDR3 is TGTGCCAGCAGCTTAGATGGAGCGGGAGGGCCTCGCGGGGAGCTGTTTTTT. It is translated as CASSLDGAGGPRGELFF.

Notes on this clone: Other DNA sequences in this specimen translate into the identical CDR3. The chain joins TRBV5-1 to TRBJ2-7; TRBD1 matches 9 bases. The CDR3 contains 15 residues. With 4 bases clipped from V and 2 bases from J, the junction kept 7 bases outside the gene matches. CDR1 SGHRS and CDR2 YFSETQ come from the germline V gene. The DNA of the CDR3 is TGCGCCAGCAGCCCAGGACAGGGGAGAACCTACGAGCAGTACTTC. This codes for CASSPGQGRTYEQYF.

This sequence joins TRBV28 and TRBJ1-2; 8 nucleotides align to TRBD1. The germline V gene encodes CDR1 MDHEN and CDR2 SYDVKM. Trimming at V came to 2 bases and at J to 5 bases, leaving 7 bases not matched to a gene. This CDR3 is built from 15 residues. CDR3 protein: CASSLQGAPSYGYTF. The DNA of the CDR3 is TGTGCCAGCAGTTTACAGGGGGCACCCTCTTATGGCTACACCTTC.

The chain has TRBV29-1 and TRBJ1-2; D gene ambiguous. V dropped 2 bases and J dropped 4 bases, with 11 bases sitting between them. Germline values: CDR1 SQVTM, CDR2 ANQGSEA. This CDR3 spans 13 amino acids. CDR3 protein: CSVEMEGTYGYTF. CDR3 DNA: TGCAGCGTTGAAATGGAGGGAACCTATGGCTACACCTTC.

This sequence joins TRBV9 and TRBJ2-3; D is undetermined. V was clipped by 3 bases and J by 2 bases, with 16 bases between them. This CDR3 is built from 16 residues. CDR1 and CDR2 (germline): SGDLS, YYNGEE. DNA for the CDR3: TGTGCCAGCAGCGCGTTACCTTCCCCTGTCACAGATACGCAGTATTTT. Its protein is CASSALPSPVTDTQYF.

This clone appeared once. The gene calls are TRBV5-5 and TRBJ2-7, with 8 nucleotides matching TRBD1. The junction had 5 bases not matched to a gene; V was cut back by 0 bases and J by 0 bases. The CDR3 covers 16 residues. Germline V lookup: CDR1 SGHKS, CDR2 YYEKEE (reference sequence). The DNA for the CDR3 is TGTGCCAGCAGCTTGGTGGGGACAGGAGTCTCCTACGAGCAGTACTTC. Translated: CASSLVGTGVSYEQYF.

In its sample, this clone was seen once. The rearrangement uses TRBV7-9 and TRBJ2-3, with 8 bases aligning to TRBD2. The CDR3 sequence is 16 residues long. J was trimmed by 4 bases and V by 3 bases; bases with no gene match: 9. Germline loops: CDR1 SEHNR, CDR2 FQNEAQ (reference sequence). CDR3 protein: CASSFARAGGADTQYF. DNA of the CDR3: TGTGCCAGCAGCTTCGCCCGCGCGGGAGGAGCAGATACGCAGTATTTT.

This clone has just a few counts. The chain employs TRBV7-2 and TRBJ1-5; 8 bases align to TRBD1. CDR1 is SGHTA and CDR2 is FQGNSA in the germline V gene. V dropped 4 bases and J dropped 16; count of bases not matched to a gene: 6. This CDR3 comprises 11 residues. The CDR3 sequence is CASSSTGDGHF. The CDR3, as DNA: TGTGCCAGCAGCTCGACAGGGGACGGTCATTTT.

The V gene is TRBV7-9, the J gene TRBJ1-3; D perhaps matches TRBD1 (5 bases). The CDR3 is 14 amino acids. Germline V gene data show CDR1 as SEHNR and CDR2 as FQNEAQ (reference sequence). V lost 5 bases and J lost 4, with 12 bases in between. CDR3 nucleotides: TGTGCCAGCAGCGGGGGGGTGTACGGAAACACCATATATTTT. This codes for CASSGGVYGNTIYF.

V is TRBV2 and J is TRBJ2-7; D is unresolved. The germline gives CDR1 SNHLY, CDR2 FYNNEI. The CDR3 has 14 residues. V lost 4 bases and J 6 bases, leaving 16 bases between the germline ends. CDR3 in DNA: TGTGCCAGCAGTGGAACAGAGAACCCGATCGAGCAGTACTTC. It translates to CASSGTENPIEQYF.

V gene TRBV7-6 combines with J gene TRBJ2-7; D not resolved. There are 14 residues in the CDR3. Germline CDR1 SGHVS, CDR2 FNYEAQ. Trimming left V 1 base short and J 3 bases short, with 10 bases between. Here the CDR3 DNA reads TGTGCCAGCAGCTTAGGGAGTTATTTCTACGAGCAGTACTTC. Translated, it gives CASSLGSYFYEQYF.

This chain links TRBV27 with TRBJ1-1; D gene ambiguous. V was clipped by 0 bases and J by 4 bases, with 9 bases between them. Germline CDR1 is MNHEY and CDR2 is SMNVEV (reference sequence). CDR3 size: 14 residues. The DNA for the CDR3 is TGTGCCAGCAGTTTATCAGGGAGGGCCACTGAAGCTTTCTTT. It encodes CASSLSGRATEAFF.

V is TRBV10-3 and J is TRBJ2-2; possibly TRBD2 for D (6 bases). The CDR3 is 16 residues long. Trimming removed 0 bases from V and 0 bases from J, with 8 bases in between. Germline values: CDR1 ENHRY, CDR2 SYGVKD. The CDR3 DNA reads TGTGCCATCAGTGAGTCTGAGCGGGCGAACACCGGGGAGCTGTTTTTT. This translates into CAISESERANTGELFF.

The rearrangement uses TRBV2 and TRBJ2-7, with TRBD1 identical over 10 bases. CDR3 length: 11 residues. Germline CDR1 is SNHLY and CDR2 is FYNNEI. V lost 5 bases to trimming and J lost 11 bases; unmatched junction nucleotides: 3. The CDR3 DNA reads TGTGCCAGCAGTTTTGGGACAGGGGAGTACTTC. Translated: CASSFGTGEYF.

This chain uses TRBV30 with TRBJ1-2, with D hard to call. V was shortened by 1 base and J by 4 bases, with 16 bases between the two germline ends. The CDR3 spans 15 residues. CDR1 GTSNPN and CDR2 SVGIG come from the germline V gene (reference sequence). This CDR3 reads CAWSGTIGGTYGYTF. The DNA of the CDR3 is TGTGCCTGGAGTGGAACCATTGGCGGAACCTATGGCTACACCTTC.

V gene TRBV4-1 combines with J gene TRBJ1-3; D is undetermined. The germline V and J ends were trimmed by 5 bases and 0 bases, with 8 bases remaining between them. The CDR3 spans 14 residues. The V gene's germline CDR1 is MGHRA and CDR2 YSYEKL. The CDR3 spells CASSEVGSGNTIYF. DNA for the CDR3: TGCGCCAGCAGCGAAGTAGGCTCTGGAAACACCATATATTTT.

The V gene is TRBV14, the J gene TRBJ1-2; possibly TRBD1 for D (6 bases). The CDR3 has 16 amino acids. The V end was cut by 1 base, the J end by 2 bases, with 14 bases between. Germline loops: CDR1 SGHDN, CDR2 FVKESK. CDR3 nucleotides: TGTGCCAGCAGCCAAGGTCTAGGGGGGCCCAACTATGGCTACACCTTC. It yields the protein CASSQGLGGPNYGYTF.

This chain connects TRBV5-4 to TRBJ2-1, with D tentatively TRBD1 or TRBD2 (5 bases each). From germline, CDR1 is SGHNT and CDR2 YYREEE (reference sequence). CDR3 length: 12 amino acids. V dropped 4 bases and J dropped 7 bases, with 9 bases sitting between them. CDR3 in amino acids: CASSVGENEQFF. The CDR3 nucleotides are TGTGCCAGCAGCGTGGGGGAAAATGAGCAGTTCTTC.

V and J are TRBV2 and TRBJ2-1; 10 bases agree with TRBD2. Germline CDR1 SNHLY, CDR2 FYNNEI. V dropped 8 bases and J dropped 8; count of bases not matched to a gene: 24. This CDR3 comprises 19 residues. CDR3 in amino acids: CASVIRQGGLAGVRDEQFF. The CDR3 DNA reads as TGTGCCAGCGTCATCCGACAGGGAGGCCTAGCGGGAGTTAGGGATGAGCAGTTCTTC.

This clone was detected once. This rearrangement joins TRBV6-5 to TRBJ2-3; 8 bases map to TRBD1. Germline assignment: CDR1 MNHEY and CDR2 SVGAGI. V was clipped by 0 bases and J by 0 bases; unmatched bases: 2. This CDR3 region has 16 residues. CDR3 nucleotide sequence: TGTGCCAGCAGTTACTCGACAGGGGATAGCACAGATACGCAGTATTTT. This gives the protein CASSYSTGDSTDTQYF.